This entry lists 18 T cell receptor beta chains sequenced from one sample in a study of cytomegalovirus exposure and HLA in healthy donors. This PCR relied on a set of 60 Vbeta primers and 13 Jbeta primers. TCRdb's copy holds only in-frame clones and misses some; the assay was immunoSEQ multiplex PCR. Found here are around 99,000 clones, about 74% of them singletons; the top ten hold about 15%. The sequencing sample was made of PBMCs. Source of these receptors: a woman aged 40 to 50 in good health and CMV-seropositive.

This chain uses TRBV27 with TRBJ1-1; possibly TRBD1 for D (5 bases). Trimming removed 6 bases at V and 1 base at J, with 12 bases between. Per the germline V gene, CDR1 is MNHEY and CDR2 is SMNVEV (reference sequence). The CDR3 runs to 14 residues. CDR3 in amino acids: CASSNSDRNTEAFF. CDR3 in DNA: TGTGCCAGCAGCAACTCCGACAGGAACACTGAAGCTTTCTTT.

The chain recombines TRBV19 with TRBJ1-1, with TRBD1 as a possible D gene (6 bases). There are 15 residues in the CDR3. Germline V CDR1 and CDR2: LNHDA, SQIVND (reference sequence). V lost 5 bases to trimming and J lost 5 bases, with 18 bases between them. The DNA of the CDR3 is TGTGCCAGTAGTTCGCCAGGGGATGGGAAGACTGAAGCTTTCTTT. It specifies CASSSPGDGKTEAFF.

The chain has TRBV7-2 and TRBJ1-2; the D gene is possibly TRBD1 (6 bases). The V gene's germline CDR1 is SGHTA and CDR2 FQGNSA. The V end lost 5 bases, the J end lost 5 bases, and 12 bases lay between the germline ends. This CDR3 comprises 13 residues. In DNA form, the CDR3 reads TGTGCCAGCAGCACACAGGGCCAGTATGGCTACACCTTC. Translation gives CASSTQGQYGYTF.

J is TRBJ2-5 and V is TRBV7-3, with D perhaps matching TRBD2 (5 bases). Germline CDR1 is SGHTA and CDR2 is FQGTGA. The CDR3 totals 13 residues. V was trimmed by 4 bases and J by 7 bases, leaving 13 bases between them. The chain's CDR3 is CASSSDFKGTQYF. For the CDR3, the DNA is TGTGCCAGCAGCTCGGACTTCAAGGGGACCCAGTACTTC.

The chain has TRBV19 and TRBJ2-2; 8 bases match TRBD1. The V gene end was trimmed by 7 bases and the J gene end by 7 bases; junction bases not matched to a gene: 11. Germline CDR1 and CDR2: LNHDA and SQIVND (reference sequence). The CDR3 contains 15 residues. CDR3 coding DNA: TGTGCCAGTAAAAGTGGCAGGGGGCGAATCGGGGAGCTGTTTTTT. This translates into CASKSGRGRIGELFF.

V gene TRBV5-1 combines with J gene TRBJ2-2; D might be TRBD2 (5 bases). The CDR3 is 16 residues long. In germline, CDR1 is SGHRS, CDR2 YFSETQ. V gave up 4 bases and J gave up 2 bases, with 15 bases separating them. Here the CDR3 reads CASSQRRLTNTGELFF. CDR3 DNA sequence: TGCGCCAGCAGCCAACGCAGACTAACTAACACCGGGGAGCTGTTTTTT.

This clone was found a few times. The gene calls are TRBV15 and TRBJ1-1, with D hard to call. Trimming shortened V by 1 base and J by 2 bases, and 11 bases separated the two germline ends. Germline assignment: CDR1 LNHNV and CDR2 YYDKDF (reference sequence). This CDR3 contains 15 residues. The CDR3 here is CATSRGRGLNTEAFF. The CDR3 DNA follows: TGTGCCACCAGCAGAGGTCGCGGATTAAACACTGAAGCTTTCTTT.

This clone was observed once. The rearrangement uses TRBV2 and TRBJ1-2, with D perhaps matching TRBD1 (6 bases). In germline, CDR1 is SNHLY, CDR2 FYNNEI. The CDR3 sequence is 14 residues long. V was trimmed by 3 bases and J by 8 bases, leaving 16 bases between them. CDR3 sequence reads: CASSDSQGIEGYTF. The CDR3 bases are TGTGCCAGCAGTGACTCACAGGGCATCGAGGGCTACACCTTC.

The chain employs TRBV2 and TRBJ1-1; 9 bases are shared with TRBD1. J gave up 1 base and V 4 bases, and 13 bases lay outside the gene matches. Germline V gene data show CDR1 as SNHLY and CDR2 as FYNNEI. This CDR3 region has 18 residues. CDR3 nucleotide sequence: TGTGCCAGCAGTGGTCTACAGGGGGCGGGAACGGGGAACACTGAAGCTTTCTTT. Protein sequence: CASSGLQGAGTGNTEAFF.

This clone was detected a few times. The chain uses TRBV19 and TRBJ1-4, with 10 nucleotides matching TRBD1. V lost 7 bases and J lost 5; bases outside the gene matches: 10. Germline V gives CDR1 LNHDA, CDR2 SQIVND (reference sequence). CDR3 length: 16 residues. CDR3 DNA: TGTGCCAGTAAGGGCCCGCCGGGACAGGGGAATGAAAAACTGTTTTTT. Its protein is CASKGPPGQGNEKLFF.

V gene TRBV6-5 combines with J gene TRBJ1-5; TRBD1 matches at 8 bases. V was clipped by 6 bases and J by 2 bases; unmatched bases: 6. The germline gives CDR1 MNHEY, CDR2 SVGAGI. The CDR3 totals 15 residues. In DNA, the CDR3 is TGTGCCAGCAGGGAACAGGGGGGGGGCAATCAGCCCCAGCATTTT. It specifies CASREQGGGNQPQHF.

The chain recombines TRBV6-5 with TRBJ2-7; no reliable D call. This CDR3 has 13 amino acids. Per the germline V gene, CDR1 is MNHEY and CDR2 is SVGAGI. The V end was cut by 6 bases, the J end by 0 bases, with 9 bases between. CDR3 in amino acids: CASRGESSYEQYF. As DNA, the CDR3 is TGTGCCAGCAGGGGCGAGAGCTCCTACGAGCAGTACTTC.

The chain recombines TRBV7-6 with TRBJ2-4; 7 nucleotides align to TRBD1. This CDR3 has 19 residues. The J segment lost 8 bases and the V segment lost 1 base, leaving 20 bases of the junction unmatched. Germline CDR1 and CDR2: SGHVS and FNYEAQ. The CDR3 nucleotides read TGTGCCAGCAGCTTAGGGAGGATTAGGGGGCCGGCGTTCGTAGACATTCAGTACTTC. Amino acid sequence: CASSLGRIRGPAFVDIQYF.

The gene calls are TRBV5-1 and TRBJ2-7; 8 nucleotides align to TRBD1. CDR1 and CDR2 (germline): SGHRS, YFSETQ. Trimming cost V 0 bases and J 6 bases; bases outside gene matches: 8. This CDR3 region has 15 residues. The CDR3 region is CASSLGGAGGVEQYF. DNA for the CDR3: TGCGCCAGCAGCTTGGGGGGGGCAGGGGGCGTCGAGCAGTACTTC. Combining the CDR3 with reference TRBV5-1 and TRBJ2-7 gives the whole variable domain KAGVTQTPRYLIKTRGQQVTLSCSPISGHRSVSWYQQTPGQGLQFLFEYFSETQRNKGNFPGRFSGRQFSNSRSEMNVSTLELGDSALYLCASSLGGAGGVEQYFGPGTRLTVT.

The V gene is TRBV28, the J gene TRBJ1-1, with TRBD1 matching 7 bases. The germline V gene has CDR1 MDHEN and CDR2 SYDVKM. The CDR3 extends over 17 amino acids. The trim removed 6 bases at V and 7 bases at J, leaving 20 bases unmatched. The CDR3 region has the DNA TGTGCCAGCAGCCTTCGACAGGGTGCTTGGGGTACTCGTGAAGCTTTCTTT. Protein: CASSLRQGAWGTREAFF.

To note about this clone: Compared with germline, one end of the junction differs, possibly owing to a read error. Other DNA sequences in the same sample also yield this CDR3. The V gene is TRBV6-5, the J gene TRBJ1-1; 7 bases line up with TRBD1. The CDR3 consists of 15 residues. Germline CDR1 and CDR2: MNHEY and SVGAGI. CDR3 nucleotide sequence: TGTGCCAGCAGCCTAAACAGGGGCATGAACACTGAAGCTTTCTTC. Translated: CASSLNRGMNTEAFF.

The chain employs TRBV29-1 and TRBJ2-1; weak D call: TRBD1 (6 bases). Germline assignment: CDR1 SQVTM and CDR2 ANQGSEA. Trimming removed 6 bases at V and 5 bases at J, with 14 bases between. This CDR3 spans 13 amino acids. In nucleotides, the CDR3 is TGCAGCGTACAGGGTTTGAGGAACAATGAGCAGTTCTTC. Residues: CSVQGLRNNEQFF.

The chain is built from TRBV4-1 and TRBJ2-1, with TRBD1 identical over 11 bases. This CDR3 contains 14 residues. Germline V gene data show CDR1 as MGHRA and CDR2 as YSYEKL. With V trimmed by 4 bases and J by 9 bases, 5 bases remained unmatched. CDR3 in amino acids: CASSPGQGASEQFF. In nucleotides, the CDR3 is TGCGCCAGCAGCCCTGGACAGGGGGCGAGTGAGCAGTTCTTC.